This T cell receptor beta chain was recovered during a study of shared clonotypes between healthy human individuals. As concerns this clone: Its antigen is unknown.

Source study methods: Filtering was not the same, since immunoSEQ gave junction-only sequences without quality scores. The assay was immunoSEQ multiplex PCR, and TCRdb's table has in-frame clones only and misses some. V, J and clone size reflect that table, while D and trimming were determined from the DNA. This table has about 580,000 clones, nearly 98% appearing once. The CDR3 is 13 residues long. Trimming cost V 1 base and J 15 bases, with 17 bases left between them. Germline V CDR1 and CDR2: SGHDT, YYEEEE. Naive CD8 cells comprised CD45RO-negative, CCR7-positively selected cells, excluding terminally differentiated effector memory CD45RA+ cells. All the donors were Caucasian adults who lived in Nashville, Tennessee. General study points: Generation probability values for non-shared clonotypes were lower than those for clonotypes shared by all four donors.

The chain has TRBV5-6 and TRBJ2-1; D call uncertain. The sample was naive CD8+ T cells sorted from blood. The receptor's source is a man aged 30 to 39 in good health. DNA for the CDR3: TGTGCCAGCAGCTTGTGGGGTACTGGTTGGCGGTTCTTC. Translated: CASSLWGTGWRFF.